Listed here are 26 T cell receptor beta chains from one sample, sequenced in a study of blood T cell repertoires in COVID-19. Assay: immunoSEQ multiplex PCR; the TCRdb copy retains only in-frame clones and omits some. The sample has 150,000 to 200,000 clones, about 91% seen once. The sequenced material came from peripheral blood. These TCRs come from a woman under 40 with acute or convalescent COVID-19.

V gene TRBV4-1 combines with J gene TRBJ1-2; D is ambiguous. The CDR3 is made up of 13 amino acids. Germline CDR1 and CDR2: MGHRA and YSYEKL. V was clipped by 0 bases and J by 4 bases, with 6 bases between them. The CDR3 loop reads CASSQDTGYGYTF. In DNA, the CDR3 is TGCGCCAGCAGCCAAGATACGGGCTATGGCTACACCTTC.

V and J are TRBV2 and TRBJ2-1; D is possibly TRBD2 (5 bases). The V end was cut by 10 bases, the J end by 6 bases, with 19 bases between. The CDR3 is made up of 14 amino acids. In germline, CDR1 is SNHLY, CDR2 FYNNEI. The chain's CDR3 is CATVPSKLVNEQFF. The CDR3 nucleotides are TGTGCCACAGTCCCTAGCAAATTAGTCAATGAGCAGTTCTTC. Full variable domain (rest looked up from reference TRBV2 and TRBJ2-1): EPEVTQTPSHQVTQMGQEVILRCVPISNHLYFYWYRQILGQKVEFLVSFYNNEISEKSEIFDDQFSVERPDGSNFTLKIRSTKLEDSAMYFCATVPSKLVNEQFFGPGTRLTVL.

The chain recombines TRBV5-1 with TRBJ2-1; possibly TRBD2 for D (5 bases). This CDR3 spans 14 amino acids. V lost 4 bases and J 0 bases, leaving 8 bases between the germline ends. Germline-derived CDR1 and CDR2 are SGHRS and YFSETQ. CDR3 in DNA: TGCGCCAGCAGCAAACGGGGCTCCTACAATGAGCAGTTCTTC. It yields the protein CASSKRGSYNEQFF.

The CDR3: CASSLSGEQYF. Written as DNA, the CDR3 is TGTGCCAGCAGTTTATCGGGCGAGCAGTACTTC. The genes are TRBV28 and TRBJ2-7; D uncertain. The V end was cut by 1 base, the J end by 6 bases, with 4 bases between. Germline V gives CDR1 MDHEN, CDR2 SYDVKM. This CDR3 contains 11 residues.

The chain employs TRBV18 and TRBJ1-5, with D perhaps TRBD1 (6 bases). V gave up 6 bases and J gave up 7 bases, with 16 bases separating them. This CDR3 is built from 14 residues. CDR1 and CDR2 from the germline V gene are KGHSH and LQKENI. In DNA form, the CDR3 reads TGTGCCAGCTCCCCCAAGAGAGGGGGACAGCCCCAGCATTTT. Amino acid sequence: CASSPKRGGQPQHF.

This clone occurred once. The chain joins TRBV4-1 to TRBJ2-1; D is uncertain. CDR1 is MGHRA, CDR2 YSYEKL, per germline. V gave up 0 bases and J gave up 10 bases, with 10 bases separating them. The CDR3 is 13 amino acids. The DNA of the CDR3 is TGCGCCAGCAGCCAAGAAGACTTACCCGAGCAGTTCTTC. Protein: CASSQEDLPEQFF.

J is TRBJ2-3 and V is TRBV6-6; D ambiguous. This CDR3 is 14 amino acids long. The V and J ends lost 8 bases and 5 bases respectively, with 17 bases between them. The germline V gene encodes CDR1 MNHNY and CDR2 SVGAGI (reference sequence). The CDR3 sequence is CASVHSFSLDTQYF. In DNA, the CDR3 is TGTGCCAGCGTCCACTCGTTCTCTCTAGATACGCAGTATTTT.

The chain couples TRBV28 to TRBJ2-3; D is uncertain. There are 13 residues in the CDR3. Trimming stripped 5 bases from V and 2 bases from J, with 8 bases between. CDR1 is MDHEN and CDR2 is SYDVKM in the germline V gene. The DNA for the CDR3 is TGTGCCAGCAGTCTCCCTAACACAGATACGCAGTATTTT. It is translated as CASSLPNTDTQYF.

The chain has TRBV6-5 and TRBJ2-5, with TRBD1 matching 8 bases. The CDR3 runs to 13 residues. The germline gives CDR1 MNHEY, CDR2 SVGAGI. The V gene end was trimmed by 2 bases and the J gene end by 5 bases; junction bases not matched to a gene: 1. The CDR3 spells CASSYNRGETQYF. The CDR3 nucleotides are TGTGCCAGCAGTTACAACAGGGGGGAGACCCAGTACTTC.

In its sample, this clone was seen once. The CDR3 here is CASSKRKTGGQETQYF. The CDR3 bases are TGCGCCAGCAGTAAGAGAAAAACAGGGGGTCAAGAGACCCAGTACTTC. The chain is built from TRBV5-1 and TRBJ2-5; 8 bases map to TRBD1. The CDR3 runs 16 residues. The germline CDR1 and CDR2 sequences are SGHRS and YFSETQ. The junction had 11 bases not matched to a gene; V was cut back by 5 bases and J by 2 bases.

V is TRBV20-1 and J is TRBJ2-7, with D perhaps matching TRBD1 (5 bases). Germline V CDR1 and CDR2: DFQATT, SNEGSKA (reference sequence). CDR3 length equals 11 residues. V gave up 6 bases and J gave up 6 bases, with 12 bases separating them. CDR3 coding DNA: TGCAGTGCAACCCCAGGGCCCGAGCAGTACTTC. The encoded protein is CSATPGPEQYF.

The chain employs TRBV5-4 and TRBJ1-1; tentative D call: TRBD1 (5 bases). Deletions cut 0 bases from V and 3 bases from J, with 12 bases between. This CDR3 contains 15 residues. Germline V gene sequence: CDR1 SGHNT, CDR2 YYREEE (reference sequence). CDR3 in amino acids: CASSLATGTHTEAFF. The CDR3 bases are TGTGCCAGCAGCTTGGCTACTGGGACTCACACTGAAGCTTTCTTT.

V usage is TRBV7-8 and J usage is TRBJ1-6; D is possibly TRBD1 (5 bases). This CDR3 region has 12 residues. Per the germline V gene, CDR1 is SGHVS and CDR2 is FQNEAQ. Trimming pared 2 bases from V and 14 bases from J, leaving 10 bases between. The CDR3 is CASSLMGLTLHF. CDR3 nucleotide sequence: TGTGCCAGCAGCTTAATGGGACTGACCCTCCACTTT.

The chain carries TRBV6-5 and TRBJ1-3; 9 bases are shared with TRBD1. The trim removed 6 bases at V and 4 bases at J, leaving 1 base unmatched. There are 13 residues in the CDR3. The germline V gene has CDR1 MNHEY and CDR2 SVGAGI. CDR3 coding DNA: TGTGCCAGCAGCGGGACAGGGGGAAACACCATATATTTT. Protein: CASSGTGGNTIYF.

The V gene is TRBV28, the J gene TRBJ2-5, with D perhaps TRBD1 (7 bases). The CDR3 spans 13 residues. The germline CDR1 and CDR2 sequences are MDHEN and SYDVKM. V shed 3 bases and J shed 5 bases, with 10 bases lying between them. As DNA, the CDR3 is TGTGCCAGCAGTTTGCAGGGGGGTGAGACCCAGTACTTC. Translated, it gives CASSLQGGETQYF.

This clone was detected once. The chain has TRBV6-2 or TRBV6-3 and TRBJ1-1, with unresolved D. V lost 3 bases to trimming and J lost 0 bases, with 11 bases between them. The germline gives CDR1 MNHEY, CDR2 SVGEGT. This CDR3 is 15 amino acids long. Here the CDR3 DNA reads TGTGCCAGCAGTTATATCGCCGCTATGAACACTGAAGCTTTCTTT. This gives the protein CASSYIAAMNTEAFF.

This chain joins TRBV4-1 and TRBJ1-5, with TRBD1 as a possible D gene (6 bases). V gave up 1 base and J gave up 9 bases, with 13 bases separating them. The CDR3 length is 14 residues. The germline V gene encodes CDR1 MGHRA and CDR2 YSYEKL. The CDR3 sequence: CASSQAGAVRPQHF. The DNA for the CDR3 is TGCGCCAGCAGCCAAGCAGGGGCAGTGCGGCCCCAGCATTTT.

The chain is built from TRBV3-1 (or the pseudogene TRBV3-2) and TRBJ2-5, with 7 bases lining up with TRBD2. The germline gives CDR1 LGHDT, CDR2 YNNKEL (reference sequence). This CDR3 has 16 residues. Trimming cost V 1 base and J 5 bases; bases outside gene matches: 10. The CDR3 region has the DNA TGTGCCAGCAGCCAAGGGGGGAGGGCCCTCCGGGAGACCCAGTACTTC. Protein: CASSQGGRALRETQYF.

The genes are TRBV27 and TRBJ2-5; TRBD1 might be the D (5 bases). Germline V gives CDR1 MNHEY, CDR2 SMNVEV (reference sequence). The CDR3 consists of 12 residues. Trimming took 6 bases from V and 10 from J, leaving 15 bases between them. The CDR3 here is CASSPSGQGQYF. The DNA for the CDR3 is TGTGCCAGCAGCCCCTCAGGGCAAGGCCAGTACTTC.

V gene TRBV5-6 combines with J gene TRBJ2-4; 8 bases match TRBD2. The germline gives CDR1 SGHDT, CDR2 YYEEEE. The CDR3 is 16 amino acids. V lost 7 bases, J lost 6 bases, and 15 bases stayed unmatched. The CDR3 here is CASGYYNTGGRNIQYF. In nucleotides, the CDR3 is TGTGCCAGCGGTTATTATAATACGGGAGGGAGAAACATTCAGTACTTC.

Concerning this clone itself: This same CDR3 is encoded by further DNA sequences in the sample. The chain uses TRBV2 and TRBJ1-5; 7 bases line up with TRBD1. J was trimmed by 0 bases and V by 9 bases; bases with no gene match: 2. The germline V gene has CDR1 SNHLY and CDR2 FYNNEI. The CDR3 consists of 13 residues. DNA for the CDR3: TGTGCCAGTGGGACAGATAGCAATCAGCCCCAGCATTTT. Translating it yields CASGTDSNQPQHF. Based on the CDR3 plus reference TRBV2 and TRBJ1-5, the full variable domain is EPEVTQTPSHQVTQMGQEVILRCVPISNHLYFYWYRQILGQKVEFLVSFYNNEISEKSEIFDDQFSVERPDGSNFTLKIRSTKLEDSAMYFCASGTDSNQPQHFGDGTRLSIL.

This sequence joins TRBV28 and TRBJ2-1, with 7 positions matching TRBD2. The length of the CDR3 is 15 residues. V shed 5 bases and J 8 bases; nucleotides not matched to a gene: 12. In germline, CDR1 is MDHEN, CDR2 SYDVKM. DNA of the CDR3: TGTGCCAGCAGTCCGACGCCGCGACTAGCCGATGAGCAGTTCTTC. Translating it yields CASSPTPRLADEQFF.

The chain recombines TRBV7-9 with TRBJ2-5; a possible D gene is TRBD2 (6 bases). Trimming stripped 5 bases from V and 2 bases from J, with 12 bases between. CDR3 length equals 14 residues. Germline CDR1 is SEHNR and CDR2 is FQNEAQ (reference sequence). In DNA, the CDR3 is TGTGCCAGCAGCACGGAGGGCTGGCAAGAGACCCAGTACTTC. It codes for CASSTEGWQETQYF.

The chain couples TRBV12-5 to TRBJ2-1; 7 bases align to TRBD2. This CDR3 region has 16 residues. Per the germline V gene, CDR1 is LGHNT and CDR2 is FRNRAP. J lost 8 bases, V lost 2 bases, and 12 bases had no gene match. The CDR3 DNA is TGTGCTAGTGGTTTGATCCGGGGGGTTAACATCGATGAGCAGTTCTTC. Protein product: CASGLIRGVNIDEQFF.

The chain uses TRBV5-1 and TRBJ1-2, with a tentative D call TRBD1 (5 bases). V was trimmed by 1 base and J by 6 bases, leaving 10 bases between them. The germline V gene has CDR1 SGHRS and CDR2 YFSETQ. The CDR3 loop spans 13 amino acids. The CDR3 nucleotides are TGCGCCAGCAGCTTGAGGGGCGCCAATGGCTACACCTTC. It specifies CASSLRGANGYTF.

This chain joins TRBV12-3 or TRBV12-4 and TRBJ2-2, with D maybe TRBD1 (6 bases). CDR3 length: 13 residues. V lost 2 bases and J lost 6, with 7 bases in between. This chain's CDR3 is CASSLQGPGELFF. For the CDR3, the DNA is TGTGCCAGCAGTTTACAGGGGCCCGGGGAGCTGTTTTTT.